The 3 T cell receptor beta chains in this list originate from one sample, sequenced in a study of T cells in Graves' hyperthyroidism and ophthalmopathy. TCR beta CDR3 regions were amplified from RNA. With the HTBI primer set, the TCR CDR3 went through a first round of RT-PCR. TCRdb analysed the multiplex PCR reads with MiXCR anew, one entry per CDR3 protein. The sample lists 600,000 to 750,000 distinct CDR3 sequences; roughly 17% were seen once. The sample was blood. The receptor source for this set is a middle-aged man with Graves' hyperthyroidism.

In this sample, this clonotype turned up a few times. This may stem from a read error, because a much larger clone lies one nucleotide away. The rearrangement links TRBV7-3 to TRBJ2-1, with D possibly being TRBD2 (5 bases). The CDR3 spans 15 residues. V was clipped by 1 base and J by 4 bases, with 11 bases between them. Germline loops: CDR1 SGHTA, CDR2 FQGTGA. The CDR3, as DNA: TGTGCCAGCAGCTTAATAGTGGGAGTGTACAATGAGCAGTTCTTC. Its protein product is CASSLIVGVYNEQFF.

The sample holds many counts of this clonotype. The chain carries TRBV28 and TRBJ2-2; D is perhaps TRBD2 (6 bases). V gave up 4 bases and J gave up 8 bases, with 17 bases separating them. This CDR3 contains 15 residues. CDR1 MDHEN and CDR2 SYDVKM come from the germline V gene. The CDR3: CASSSSLAAQGELFF. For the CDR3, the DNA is TGTGCCAGCAGTTCGTCACTAGCCGCTCAGGGGGAGCTGTTTTTT.

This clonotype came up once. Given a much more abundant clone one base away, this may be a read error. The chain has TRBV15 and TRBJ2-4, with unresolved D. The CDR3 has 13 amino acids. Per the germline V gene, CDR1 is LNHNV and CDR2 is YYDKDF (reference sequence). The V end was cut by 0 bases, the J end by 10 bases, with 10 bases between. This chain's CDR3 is CATSRDLAAIQYF. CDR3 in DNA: TGTGCCACCAGCAGAGATCTGGCGGCTATTCAGTACTTC.